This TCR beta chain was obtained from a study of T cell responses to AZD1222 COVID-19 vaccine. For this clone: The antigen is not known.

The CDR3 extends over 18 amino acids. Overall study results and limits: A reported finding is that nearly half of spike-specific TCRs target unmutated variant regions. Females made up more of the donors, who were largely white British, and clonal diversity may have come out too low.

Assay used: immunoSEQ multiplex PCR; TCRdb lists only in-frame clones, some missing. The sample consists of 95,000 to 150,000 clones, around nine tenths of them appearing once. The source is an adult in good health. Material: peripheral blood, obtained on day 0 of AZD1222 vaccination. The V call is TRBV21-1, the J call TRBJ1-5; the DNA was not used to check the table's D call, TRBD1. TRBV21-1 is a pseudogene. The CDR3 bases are TGTGCCAGCAGGGTGGACAGGGGGCGTGATGGGAGCAATCAGCCCCAGCATTTT. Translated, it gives CASRVDRGRDGSNQPQHF.